The 5 T cell receptor beta chains listed next were all sequenced from one sample in a study of cytomegalovirus exposure and HLA in healthy donors. Researchers ran the PCR with 60 Vbeta and 13 Jbeta primers. TCRdb keeps only in-frame clones here, not all; method: immunoSEQ multiplex PCR. The data show under 110,000 clones, roughly two thirds seen once. The specimen sequenced was PBMCs. All receptors derive from a female donor in good health and CMV-seronegative.

This clone showed up many times. The V gene is TRBV29-1, the J gene TRBJ1-2; 8 bases match TRBD1. The germline V gene encodes CDR1 SQVTM and CDR2 ANQGSEA. Losses at the gene ends were 6 bases for V and 4 bases for J; bases not matched to a gene: 4. This CDR3 comprises 12 residues. The CDR3 coding sequence is TGCAGCGTGAACGACAGGGGCTATGGCTACACCTTC. It encodes CSVNDRGYGYTF.

This clone was observed a handful of times. The CDR3 protein is CASASGLAPTDTQYF. CDR3 coding DNA: TGTGCCAGCGCGTCGGGACTAGCCCCGACAGATACGCAGTATTTT. The V call is TRBV9, the J call TRBJ2-3; 9 bases match TRBD2. CDR3 length: 15 residues. Germline-derived CDR1 and CDR2 are SGDLS and YYNGEE. V shed 7 bases, J shed 3 bases, and the junction held 9 bases outside the gene matches.

The chain combines TRBV18 with TRBJ2-3; D remains ambiguous. Trimming shortened V by 5 bases and J by 2 bases, and 11 bases separated the two germline ends. Germline loops: CDR1 KGHSH, CDR2 LQKENI. This CDR3 is 14 amino acids long. The CDR3 here is CASSDPAVTDTQYF. The CDR3 DNA sequence: TGTGCCAGCTCAGATCCGGCGGTCACAGATACGCAGTATTTT.

By share, this clone counts as medium-sized (0.01 to 0.1%). The CDR3 loop reads CASSELWAPYEQYF. The CDR3 DNA is TGTGCCAGCAGTGAATTATGGGCCCCCTACGAGCAGTACTTC. The chain employs TRBV25-1 and TRBJ2-7; D is unclear. Trimming left V 1 base short and J 2 bases short, with 9 bases between. Germline V gene sequence: CDR1 MGHDK, CDR2 SYGVNS. The CDR3 contains 14 residues.

The rearrangement joins TRBV19 to TRBJ1-5, with D possibly being TRBD1 (5 bases). The CDR3 consists of 16 residues. Between the trimmed V and J ends, which lost 7 bases and 1 base, there was a span of 17 bases. Germline assignment: CDR1 LNHDA and CDR2 SQIVND (reference sequence). CDR3 residues: CASTKIRGLSNQPQHF. The CDR3 nucleotides are TGTGCCAGTACCAAAATACGGGGACTAAGCAATCAGCCCCAGCATTTT.